Presented here are 23 T cell receptor beta chains from one specimen sequenced in a study of T cells after yellow fever vaccination (dated by TCRdb to the late 2010s). The treatment or condition label, read with the paper, signifies: live attenuated yellow fever vaccine strain. Receptors were amplified or captured by 5' RACE. The listed sequencing device is Illumina HiSeq 2500. The public sequencing data were trimmed at Q25 with fastp and processed into clonotypes with MiXCR by TCRdb, which kept only in-frame beta chains. Every entry covers one CDR3 protein and lists the most common genes and DNA from its rows. The table for this sample lists approximately 340,000 distinct CDR3 sequences; roughly 9.4% of them were counted only once. Roughly 18% of the sample belongs to the ten largest clones. The sample in question was PBMCs, obtained on the day of the first yellow fever vaccination. The origin of the receptors is a man aged 18 to 30 who received the YFV17D yellow fever vaccine.

This clonotype came up a few times. The rearrangement joins TRBV7-9 to TRBJ2-2; a possible D gene is TRBD1 (5 bases). The CDR3 is 15 amino acids. V was cut by 6 bases and J by 5 bases, with 16 bases left in between. Germline CDR1 and CDR2: SEHNR and FQNEAQ (reference sequence). CDR3 region: CASSQQMGPTGELFF. CDR3 nucleotides: TGTGCCAGCAGTCAACAGATGGGGCCTACCGGGGAGCTGTTTTTT.

This clonotype was detected a few times. The gene calls are TRBV5-4 and TRBJ1-4; D is perhaps TRBD1 (6 bases). The CDR3 spans 15 residues. Trimming removed 2 bases from V and 8 bases from J, with 16 bases in between. Germline assignment: CDR1 SGHNT and CDR2 YYREEE (reference sequence). CDR3 amino acids: CASSLGGRAEEKLFF. The CDR3 DNA follows: TGTGCCAGCAGCTTAGGGGGACGGGCAGAGGAAAAACTGTTTTTT.

This clonotype was seen more than once but under ten times. V and J are TRBV2 and TRBJ1-2; no clear D gene. Germline-derived CDR1 and CDR2 are SNHLY and FYNNEI. V lost 6 bases to trimming and J lost 6 bases, with 17 bases between them. This CDR3 spans 14 amino acids. CDR3 sequence: CASSPERSAHGYTF. CDR3 DNA: TGTGCCAGCAGCCCCGAAAGGTCGGCTCATGGCTACACCTTC.

This clonotype was observed a few times. The gene calls are TRBV28 and TRBJ2-7; D unclear. The V end was cut by 3 bases, the J end by 3 bases, with 9 bases between. The CDR3 is 13 residues long. CDR1 MDHEN and CDR2 SYDVKM come from the germline V gene. The CDR3 nucleotides read TGTGCCAGCAGTTTCGGCCAGGACTACGAGCAGTACGTC. It yields the protein CASSFGQDYEQYV.

A few counts support this clonotype. The genes are TRBV12-3 or TRBV12-4 and TRBJ2-2, with 10 nucleotides matching TRBD2. The V gene end was trimmed by 4 bases and the J gene end by 1 base; junction bases not matched to a gene: 6. The CDR3 runs 17 residues. As DNA, the CDR3 is TGTGCCAGCAGTTCGTTCTCTAGCGGGGGGAACACCGGGGAGCTGTTTTTT. As protein: CASSSFSSGGNTGELFF.

In its sample, this clonotype was seen a few times. The genes are TRBV6-1 and TRBJ2-2; D tentatively fits TRBD1 or TRBD2 (5 bases each). V gave up 6 bases and J gave up 1 base, with 15 bases separating them. The CDR3 consists of 16 residues. From germline, CDR1 is MNHNS and CDR2 SASEGT. DNA of the CDR3: TGTGCCAGCAGATCTTTCGGGACGGGGAACACCGGGGAGCTGTTTTTT. Translating it yields CASRSFGTGNTGELFF.

This clonotype was recorded many times. The chain uses TRBV7-2 and TRBJ2-5, with D possibly TRBD1 on 7 matching bases. This CDR3 comprises 16 residues. V was shortened by 3 bases and J by 1 base, with 15 bases between the two germline ends. The germline V gene encodes CDR1 SGHTA and CDR2 FQGNSA. The CDR3 spells CASSLVRGASQETQYF. CDR3 DNA: TGTGCCAGCAGCTTGGTCAGGGGGGCCTCCCAAGAGACCCAGTACTTC.

V and J are TRBV20-1 and TRBJ1-6; tentatively, D is TRBD1 (5 bases). The V gene lost 3 bases and the J gene lost 7 bases, with 10 bases spanning the gap. This CDR3 spans 13 amino acids. Germline lookup yields CDR1 DFQATT and CDR2 SNEGSKA (reference sequence). CDR3 in amino acids: CSARGVGNSPLHF. The CDR3 nucleotides are TGCAGTGCTAGGGGGGTAGGGAATTCACCCCTCCACTTT.

This clonotype showed up just a few times. The CDR3 DNA follows: TGTGCCAGCGCGGGCTTGAAAGCTTTCTTT. It yields the protein CASAGLKAFF. The rearrangement links TRBV27 to TRBJ1-1; D remains unclear. V shed 8 bases and J shed 9 bases, with 10 bases lying between them. The CDR3 sequence is 10 residues long. Germline V CDR1 and CDR2: MNHEY, SMNVEV (reference sequence).

Only a few counts were recorded for this clonotype. The V and J genes are TRBV29-1 and TRBJ1-2; TRBD1 agrees at 7 bases. V dropped 5 bases and J dropped 4; count of bases not matched to a gene: 1. The CDR3 runs 11 residues. Germline V gives CDR1 SQVTM, CDR2 ANQGSEA. Here the CDR3 reads CSVRGPYGYTF. The CDR3 DNA follows: TGCAGCGTTAGGGGGCCCTATGGCTACACCTTC.

A few counts support this clonotype. Compared with germline, one end of the junction differs, possibly owing to a read error. The rearrangement joins TRBV7-7 to TRBJ2-1; 8 bases are shared with TRBD2. This CDR3 is 13 amino acids long. From germline, CDR1 is SSHAT and CDR2 FNYEAQ (reference sequence). CDR3 DNA: TGTGCTAGCAGCTTAGAGCGGGGGAATGAGCAGTTCTTC. This codes for CASSLERGNEQFF. The variable domain in full, completed from reference TRBV7-7 and TRBJ2-1, reads GAGVSQSPRYKVTKRGQDVTLRCDPISSHATLYWYQQALGQGPEFLTYFNYEAQPDKSGLPSDRFSAERPEGSISTLTIQRTEQRDSAMYRCASSLERGNEQFFGPGTRLTVL.

V and J are TRBV20-1 and TRBJ2-1, with D possibly TRBD2 on 5 matching bases. Trimming took off 5 bases at V and 2 bases at J, with 13 bases between the two ends. The CDR3 extends over 14 amino acids. Per the germline V gene, CDR1 is DFQATT and CDR2 is SNEGSKA (reference sequence). In DNA, the CDR3 is TGCAGTGCTCCCCGGGATACTACCTACAATGAGCAGTTCTTC. Translation: CSAPRDTTYNEQFF.

There are a few counts of this clonotype. The chain joins TRBV12-2 to TRBJ1-2; the table calls TRBD1, which could not be checked here. TRBV12-2 constitutes a pseudogene. This CDR3 has 15 residues. The DNA for the CDR3 is TGTGCAAGTCGCTTAGAGATGACAGGGAACTATGGCTACACCTTC. The encoded protein is CASRLEMTGNYGYTF.

Comments on this clonotype: This sequence may be a read error, since a much larger clone differs from it by one base. The chain uses TRBV7-8 and TRBJ2-2; 7 positions agree with TRBD1. Per the germline V gene, CDR1 is SGHVS and CDR2 is FQNEAQ. This CDR3 region has 14 residues. J gave up 1 base and V 8 bases, and 4 bases lay outside the gene matches. CDR3 amino acids: CASGRQGNTGELFF. The CDR3 DNA reads as TGTGCCAGCGGTCGACAGGGGAACACCGGGGAGCTGTTTTTT.

This chain links TRBV3-1 with TRBJ2-5; D remains unclear. Looked up from germline, CDR1 is LGHDT and CDR2 is YNNKEL (reference sequence). This CDR3 is 15 amino acids long. With 0 bases removed from V and 1 base from J, the gap between germline ends came to 9 bases. In DNA, the CDR3 is TGTGCCAGCAGCCAAGATTCCTGGCCCCAAGAGACCCAGTACTTC. It specifies CASSQDSWPQETQYF.

The chain couples TRBV27 to TRBJ2-3; maybe TRBD2 (6 bases). The V end was cut by 1 base, the J end by 0 bases, with 8 bases between. Germline V CDR1 and CDR2: MNHEY, SMNVEV (reference sequence). CDR3 length: 15 residues. This CDR3 is CASSLFAGSTDTQYF. The CDR3, as DNA: TGTGCCAGCAGTTTATTTGCGGGGAGCACAGATACGCAGTATTTT.

V gene TRBV24-1 combines with J gene TRBJ2-7; D tentatively reads TRBD1 or TRBD2 (5 bases each). Germline lookup yields CDR1 KGHDR and CDR2 SFDVKD. The CDR3 has 14 amino acids. CDR3 in amino acids: CPTVPGASFYEQYV. In DNA form, the CDR3 reads TGTCCCACCGTTCCCGGGGCCAGCTTCTACGAGCAGTACGTC.

The chain links TRBV12-3 or TRBV12-4 to TRBJ1-1; the match to TRBD1 covers 7 bases. The ends lost 7 bases at V and 11 bases at J; junction bases unmatched: 13. This CDR3 has 13 amino acids. DNA for the CDR3: TGTGCCAGCACCTCGGACAGGCGCAGTTCGGCTTTCTTT. Its protein product is CASTSDRRSSAFF.

The sample holds a few counts of this clonotype. The rearrangement uses TRBV15 and TRBJ2-2; 10 bases agree with TRBD2. The J segment lost 6 bases and the V segment lost 3 bases, leaving 13 bases of the junction unmatched. This CDR3 region has 18 residues. Germline loops: CDR1 LNHNV, CDR2 YYDKDF (reference sequence). CDR3 DNA sequence: TGTGCCACCAGCAGGGGCCACGGACTAGCGGTAGTTCCCGGGGAGCTGTTTTTT. Amino acids: CATSRGHGLAVVPGELFF.

This sequence joins TRBV28 and TRBJ1-1; D gene unclear. This CDR3 comprises 13 residues. CDR1 and CDR2 from the germline V gene are MDHEN and SYDVKM. V lost 9 bases and J lost 0, with 11 bases in between. CDR3 sequence (DNA): TGTGCCAGTGTTCCACGAATGAACACTGAAGCTTTCTTT. Translation gives CASVPRMNTEAFF.

The chain links TRBV9 to TRBJ1-3, with D hard to call. Germline V gene sequence: CDR1 SGDLS, CDR2 YYNGEE. The CDR3 runs 15 residues. Deletions cut 0 bases from V and 3 bases from J, with 10 bases between. The CDR3 DNA reads TGTGCCAGCAGCGTAGGAATAGACGGTGGAAACACCATATATTTT. Translation gives CASSVGIDGGNTIYF.

This clonotype was found a few times. The chain has TRBV6-5 and TRBJ2-7; 9 bases fit TRBD2. V lost 4 bases, J lost 4 bases, and 5 bases stayed unmatched. The CDR3 is 14 residues long. CDR1 MNHEY and CDR2 SVGAGI come from the germline V gene. The DNA for the CDR3 is TGTGCCAGCAGTTTTAGCGGGGGACCGTACGAGCAGTACTTC. It is translated as CASSFSGGPYEQYF.

V usage is TRBV27 and J usage is TRBJ2-1; TRBD1 aligns across 8 bases. The germline CDR1 and CDR2 sequences are MNHEY and SMNVEV (reference sequence). The V segment lost 8 bases and the J segment 2 bases; nucleotides outside the gene matches: 5. This CDR3 has 14 amino acids. This chain's CDR3 is CASWGQAPYNEQFF. Written as DNA, the CDR3 is TGTGCCAGCTGGGGACAGGCGCCCTACAATGAGCAGTTCTTC.